Listed here is a single T cell receptor (beta chain). Its antigen is currently unknown. One end of the junction does not line up with germline, which may come from a read error. This sample's RNA came from whole unsorted tissue. The data were taken from a study of tumor and adjacent non-tumor tissue in lung cancer. Findings of the study overall: Patients with more diverse tumor TCRs had worse survival. Tumor tissue had significantly higher TCR diversity than normal lung.

Germline-derived CDR1 and CDR2 are MNHEY and SVGAGI. The CDR3 runs 15 residues. TCRbeta libraries were built with three rounds of nested PCR, modified from ARM-PCR. TCRdb itself ran the multiplex PCR reads through MiXCR, one entry per CDR3 protein. The sample has tens of thousands of distinct CDR3 sequences; about 72% are singletons. The V and J genes are TRBV6-5 and TRBJ1-3; 8 nucleotides align to TRBD1. The material sequenced was lung tumor tissue. The sequence derives from a man in his 60s with non-small cell lung cancer. Here the CDR3 reads CVSSSGTGGRNTIYF. The CDR3 DNA reads as TGTGTCAGCAGTTCCGGGACAGGCGGCCGAAACACCATATATTTT.